The clone carrying this T cell receptor (beta chain) has just a few counts. Its specificity is unknown. The template was RNA from unsorted bulk tissue. TCRbeta libraries were built with three rounds of nested PCR, modified from ARM-PCR. Via MiXCR, TCRdb re-called the multiplex PCR reads, giving one row per CDR3 protein. Here the sample spans 70,000 to 80,000 distinct CDR3 sequences, roughly two thirds being singletons. This entry is derived from a study of tumor and adjacent non-tumor tissue in lung cancer. Study details: There were roughly 11 adenocarcinoma, a couple of squamous cell carcinoma and 1 small cell lung cancer cases. Study results and limitations: TCR diversity was significantly greater in tumor than normal lung tissue.

Germline values: CDR1 SGDLS, CDR2 YYNGEE. The CDR3 has 14 residues. Trimming left V 1 base short and J 6 bases short, with 10 bases between. Sequencing was carried out using lung tumor tissue. The receptor comes from a woman aged 40 to 50 with non-small cell lung cancer. This chain joins TRBV9 and TRBJ2-2; D might be TRBD1 (5 bases). This CDR3 reads CASSVRSGSGELFF. CDR3 nucleotide sequence: TGTGCCAGCAGCGTAAGGTCAGGGTCCGGGGAGCTGTTTTTT. The full variable domain, completed using reference TRBV9 and TRBJ2-2, is DSGVTQTPKHLITATGQRVTLRCSPRSGDLSVYWYQQSLDQGLQFLIQYYNGEERAKGNILERFSAQQFPDLHSELNLSSLELGDSALYFCASSVRSGSGELFFGEGSRLTVL.